This entry lists 24 T cell receptor beta chains sequenced from one sample in a study of beta chain features in type 1 diabetes. Investigators reverse transcribed all isolated RNA, so they sequenced expressed TCRB transcripts. The method was immunoSEQ multiplex PCR; TCRdb's version includes in-frame clones alone and lacks a portion of them. The table records fewer than 250,000 clones, roughly 13% of them present only once. The sequenced sample was naive CD4+ T cells from blood. The receptors shown here come from a woman aged 40 to 49 in good health.

The rearrangement joins TRBV18 to TRBJ2-2, with 8 bases aligning to TRBD1. Trimming removed 3 bases from V and 5 bases from J; junction bases left unmatched: 8. The CDR3 has 16 residues. CDR1 is KGHSH, CDR2 LQKENI, per germline. The CDR3: CASSPAQGARTGELFF. CDR3 coding DNA: TGTGCCAGCTCACCGGCTCAGGGGGCGAGGACCGGGGAGCTGTTTTTT. The variable domain in full, with the rest retrieved from reference TRBV18 and TRBJ2-2, is NAGVMQNPRHLVRRRGQEARLRCSPMKGHSHVYWYRQLPEEGLKFMVYLQKENIIDESGMPKERFSAEFPKEGPSILRIQQVVRGDSAAYFCASSPAQGARTGELFFGEGSRLTVL.

The rearrangement uses TRBV19 and TRBJ1-1; D call uncertain. This CDR3 spans 13 amino acids. Germline assignment: CDR1 LNHDA and CDR2 SQIVND (reference sequence). V was shortened by 7 bases and J by 1 base, with 10 bases between the two germline ends. CDR3 nucleotides: TGTGCCAGTAATCTAAGGAGGAACACTGAAGCTTTCTTT. Translating gives CASNLRRNTEAFF.

The table lists this clone with a few counts. The chain has TRBV19 and TRBJ1-2, with 8 bases aligning to TRBD1. In germline, CDR1 is LNHDA, CDR2 SQIVND (reference sequence). After removal of 1 base from V and 0 bases from J, the junction contained 4 bases not matched to a gene. The CDR3 runs 16 residues. The CDR3 here is CASSIGGQGANYGYTF. For the CDR3, the DNA is TGTGCCAGTAGTATAGGTGGACAGGGCGCTAACTATGGCTACACCTTC.

The chain joins TRBV25-1 to TRBJ1-6, with a tentative D call TRBD1 (5 bases). This CDR3 has 15 residues. The V gene lost 6 bases and the J gene lost 2 bases, with 11 bases spanning the gap. Germline V CDR1 and CDR2: MGHDK, SYGVNS. CDR3 in amino acids: CASSLQGTYNSPLHF. In nucleotides, the CDR3 is TGTGCCAGCAGCCTCCAGGGCACCTATAATTCACCCCTCCACTTT.

This clone was detected a few times. The J gene is TRBJ2-3, the V gene TRBV4-1, with 9 bases matching TRBD1. The V gene's germline CDR1 is MGHRA and CDR2 YSYEKL. The CDR3 runs to 16 residues. V was clipped by 2 bases and J by 1 base; unmatched bases: 4. The CDR3 DNA reads as TGCGCCAGCAGCCAACCACAGGGGGCCCGCACAGATACGCAGTATTTT. Protein: CASSQPQGARTDTQYF.

The chain is built from TRBV23-1 and TRBJ1-3; D gene unclear. Being an ORF, TRBV23-1 has a function that is uncertain. The V end lost 7 bases, the J end lost 0 bases, and 13 bases lay between the germline ends. The CDR3 has 15 residues. CDR3 bases: TGCGCCAGCACGGTAGAGTTCGCCTCTGGAAACACCATATATTTT. It specifies CASTVEFASGNTIYF.

This clone was detected a few times. CDR3 DNA sequence: TGTGCCAGCTCAAGAGGCCAGTCCTACAATGAGCAGTTCTTC. This encodes CASSRGQSYNEQFF. The chain couples TRBV18 to TRBJ2-1; no definite D call. In germline, CDR1 is KGHSH, CDR2 LQKENI. Trimming removed 5 bases from V and 1 base from J, with 9 bases in between. The CDR3 is 14 amino acids.

This clone has a handful of counts. The V call is TRBV6-5, the J call TRBJ1-1; D ambiguous. Germline V CDR1 and CDR2: MNHEY, SVGAGI. This CDR3 has 13 residues. V was clipped by 4 bases and J by 3 bases, with 9 bases between them. CDR3 DNA sequence: TGTGCCAGCAGTTTGTTAACAGACACTGAAGCTTTCTTT. Translated: CASSLLTDTEAFF.

The V gene is TRBV7-9, the J gene TRBJ1-4; D is undetermined. Germline assignment: CDR1 SEHNR and CDR2 FQNEAQ (reference sequence). The CDR3 has 17 residues. Deletions cut 4 bases from V and 5 bases from J, with 20 bases between. CDR3: CASSSDPGPRANEKLFF. CDR3 nucleotides: TGTGCCAGCAGCTCCGACCCCGGCCCGCGGGCGAATGAAAAACTGTTTTTT.

This sequence joins TRBV19 and TRBJ1-5; weak D call: TRBD1 (5 bases). The germline gives CDR1 LNHDA, CDR2 SQIVND (reference sequence). V was shortened by 11 bases and J by 0 bases, with 14 bases between the two germline ends. The CDR3 covers 14 residues. CDR3 DNA sequence: TGTGCCTCCAGACAGCCCTATAGCAATCAGCCCCAGCATTTT. Residues: CASRQPYSNQPQHF.

This clone appeared a few times. The rearrangement links TRBV9 to TRBJ2-7; 8 bases align to TRBD1. Germline CDR1 and CDR2: SGDLS and YYNGEE. The CDR3 contains 16 residues. V was pared by 3 bases and J by 1 base, with 9 bases of the junction left unmatched. The CDR3 reads CASSATGGPGSYEQYF. The CDR3 nucleotides read TGTGCCAGCAGCGCCACAGGGGGGCCCGGATCCTACGAGCAGTACTTC.

V and J are TRBV6-6 and TRBJ2-5, with a possible D match to TRBD2 (6 bases). Germline V CDR1 and CDR2: MNHNY, SVGAGI (reference sequence). There are 12 residues in the CDR3. V was cut by 2 bases and J by 5 bases, with 6 bases left in between. The CDR3 nucleotides read TGTGCCAGCAGTTACGGGGGGGAGACCCAGTACTTC. Translated, it gives CASSYGGETQYF.

This clone occurred a few times. V gene TRBV10-3 combines with J gene TRBJ2-5; 9 bases match TRBD1. This CDR3 is 14 amino acids long. J lost 1 base, V lost 6 bases, and 3 bases had no gene match. In germline, CDR1 is ENHRY, CDR2 SYGVKD. CDR3 protein: CAIRTGGTQETQYF. The DNA for the CDR3 is TGTGCCATCAGGACAGGGGGTACCCAAGAGACCCAGTACTTC.

The gene calls are TRBV29-1 and TRBJ2-1; 9 nucleotides line up with TRBD1. The CDR3 extends over 13 amino acids. V was clipped by 4 bases and J by 9 bases; unmatched bases: 7. Germline V gives CDR1 SQVTM, CDR2 ANQGSEA. CDR3 coding DNA: TGCAGCGTTGGCCCGGTGACAGGGGGTGAGCAGTTCTTC. It yields the protein CSVGPVTGGEQFF.

The chain recombines TRBV6-6 with TRBJ2-2; D is perhaps TRBD1 (6 bases). The CDR3 totals 15 residues. From germline, CDR1 is MNHNY and CDR2 SVGAGI (reference sequence). The V and J ends lost 7 bases and 4 bases respectively, with 16 bases between them. The CDR3 loop is CASTLTGLSTGELFF. As DNA, the CDR3 is TGTGCCAGCACCCTTACAGGGTTAAGCACCGGGGAGCTGTTTTTT.

This clone was seen more than once but under ten times. This chain connects TRBV18 to TRBJ1-5; a weak D match, TRBD1 (5 bases). Germline CDR1 is KGHSH and CDR2 is LQKENI. Trimming took off 2 bases at V and 7 bases at J, with 12 bases between the two ends. The CDR3 is 14 residues long. CDR3 nucleotides: TGTGCCAGCTCACCAGGGCAGGGAGGCCAGCCCCAGCATTTT. Protein: CASSPGQGGQPQHF.

This clone was seen only a few times. V is TRBV25-1 and J is TRBJ1-3; the match to TRBD1 covers 8 bases. Looked up from germline, CDR1 is MGHDK and CDR2 is SYGVNS. The CDR3 consists of 16 residues. V shed 4 bases, J shed 4 bases, and the junction held 9 bases outside the gene matches. The CDR3 loop reads CASSASRTGNGNTIYF. The CDR3 DNA reads as TGTGCCAGCAGTGCTAGTCGGACAGGGAACGGAAACACCATATATTTT.

The genes are TRBV7-2 and TRBJ2-3; 8 positions match TRBD1. The CDR3 is 14 residues long. Losses at the gene ends were 2 bases for V and 4 bases for J; bases not matched to a gene: 2. Germline values: CDR1 SGHTA, CDR2 FQGNSA. CDR3: CASSLQQGADTQYF. The CDR3 DNA reads TGTGCCAGCAGCTTACAACAGGGGGCAGATACGCAGTATTTT. The entire variable domain, with the rest obtained from reference TRBV7-2 and TRBJ2-3, is as follows: GAGVSQSPSNKVTEKGKDVELRCDPISGHTALYWYRQSLGQGLEFLIYFQGNSAPDKSGLPSDRFSAERTGGSVSTLTIQRTQQEDSAVYLCASSLQQGADTQYFGPGTRLTVL.

V and J are TRBV4-1 and TRBJ2-7, with 9 positions matching TRBD2. The CDR3 extends over 16 amino acids. Losses at the gene ends were 2 bases for V and 3 bases for J; bases not matched to a gene: 8. Per the germline V gene, CDR1 is MGHRA and CDR2 is YSYEKL. The CDR3 nucleotides read TGCGCCAGCAGCCAACCGCGGGAAGCGGGAGGCTACGAGCAGTACTTC. Its protein is CASSQPREAGGYEQYF.

The rearrangement uses TRBV6-6 and TRBJ1-4; the match to TRBD1 covers 8 bases. CDR3 length: 14 residues. J gave up 4 bases and V 7 bases, and 5 bases lay outside the gene matches. CDR1 is MNHNY and CDR2 is SVGAGI in the germline V gene (reference sequence). In nucleotides, the CDR3 is TGTGCCAGCAACCAGGGGGCTTTTAATGAAAAACTGTTTTTT. Translating gives CASNQGAFNEKLFF.

Only a few counts were recorded for this clone. The V call is TRBV2, the J call TRBJ1-4; 8 nucleotides line up with TRBD1. CDR1 and CDR2 (germline): SNHLY, FYNNEI. The V gene end was trimmed by 6 bases and the J gene end by 7 bases; junction bases not matched to a gene: 7. The CDR3 runs 14 residues. The CDR3 region is CASRPGTGGEKLFF. In nucleotides, the CDR3 is TGTGCCAGCAGGCCCGGGACAGGTGGTGAAAAACTGTTTTTT.

This clone was counted a few times. The genes are TRBV4-2 and TRBJ2-7; D unclear. Germline V lookup: CDR1 LGHNA, CDR2 YNFKEQ. V gave up 2 bases and J gave up 6 bases, with 5 bases separating them. This CDR3 is 11 amino acids long. CDR3: CASSQSSEQYF. In nucleotides, the CDR3 is TGTGCCAGCAGCCAATCGTCCGAGCAGTACTTC.

The chain recombines TRBV11-1 with TRBJ2-2, with 13 bases aligning to TRBD2. The ends lost 7 bases at V and 0 bases at J; junction bases unmatched: 5. CDR1 and CDR2 (germline): SGHAT, FQDESV (reference sequence). The CDR3 is 17 residues long. The DNA for the CDR3 is TGTGCCAGCACAACTAGCGGGGGGGCCTCGAACACCGGGGAGCTGTTTTTT. Its translation is CASTTSGGASNTGELFF.

This clone occurred a few times. V usage is TRBV7-2 and J usage is TRBJ2-2, with 7 positions matching TRBD2. Unmatched junction bases numbered 10, after V lost 7 bases and J lost 5 bases. The CDR3 contains 15 residues. Germline CDR1 is SGHTA and CDR2 is FQGNSA. Here the CDR3 reads CASTLLRERTGELFF. In nucleotides, the CDR3 is TGTGCCAGCACCTTGTTGCGGGAGCGGACCGGGGAGCTGTTTTTT.